A single T cell receptor (beta chain) is shown here with its context. Its specificity is unknown. The data derive from a study of OX40 agonist ivuxolimab in advanced cancers. Background on the study: Every patient in dose escalation had hepatocellular carcinoma, melanoma, renal cell or head and neck cancer. Averaging roughly 60 years in age, with a range of 23 to 79, the cohort was about 86% male. Earlier treatment with anti-PD-1, anti-PD-L1 or anti-CTLA-4 was permitted, and over 35% had received some. Overall study results and limits: Normalized T-cell clonal expansion was also low in a subset of nonresponders.

Repertoires were generated with immunoSEQ multiplex PCR, while TCRdb's copy carries only in-frame clones and drops some. The profile shows tens of thousands of clones, 88% of them singletons. This CDR3 spans 16 amino acids. From germline, CDR1 is SNHLY and CDR2 FYNNEI. Trimming removed 2 bases at V and 2 bases at J, with 10 bases between. The clonotype originates from an adult with an advanced solid tumor such as melanoma, head and neck, liver or kidney cancer. The specimen was CD4+ or CD8+ T cells sorted from blood, collected in a trial of the OX40 agonist ivuxolimab. This chain connects TRBV2 to TRBJ1-6, with D tentatively TRBD1 (6 bases). CDR3 in DNA: TGTGCCAGCAGTGAAAGTCAGGGGCCCTATAATTCACCCCTCCACTTT. Its protein is CASSESQGPYNSPLHF. Complete variable domain (other parts from reference TRBV2 and TRBJ1-6): EPEVTQTPSHQVTQMGQEVILRCVPISNHLYFYWYRQILGQKVEFLVSFYNNEISEKSEIFDDQFSVERPDGSNFTLKIRSTKLEDSAMYFCASSESQGPYNSPLHFGNGTRLTVT.